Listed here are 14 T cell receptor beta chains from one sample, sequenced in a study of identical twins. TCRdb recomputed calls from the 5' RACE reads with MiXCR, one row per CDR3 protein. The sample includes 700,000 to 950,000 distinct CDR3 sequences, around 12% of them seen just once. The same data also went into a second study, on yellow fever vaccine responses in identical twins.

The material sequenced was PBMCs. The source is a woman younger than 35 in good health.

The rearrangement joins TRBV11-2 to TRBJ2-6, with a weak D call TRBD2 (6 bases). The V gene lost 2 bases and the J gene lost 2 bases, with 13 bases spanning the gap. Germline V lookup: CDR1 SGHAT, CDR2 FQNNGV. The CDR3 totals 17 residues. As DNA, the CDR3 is TGTGCCAGCAGCTTATTAGTTTGGGGGGCTGGGGCCAACGTCCTGACTTTC. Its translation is CASSLLVWGAGANVLTF.

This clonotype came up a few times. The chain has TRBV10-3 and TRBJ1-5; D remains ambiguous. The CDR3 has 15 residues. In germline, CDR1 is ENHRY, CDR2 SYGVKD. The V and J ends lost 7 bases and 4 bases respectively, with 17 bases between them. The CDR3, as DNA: TGTGCCATCAAGGTTGGAGGGTCGCCGAATCAGCCCCAGCATTTT. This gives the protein CAIKVGGSPNQPQHF.

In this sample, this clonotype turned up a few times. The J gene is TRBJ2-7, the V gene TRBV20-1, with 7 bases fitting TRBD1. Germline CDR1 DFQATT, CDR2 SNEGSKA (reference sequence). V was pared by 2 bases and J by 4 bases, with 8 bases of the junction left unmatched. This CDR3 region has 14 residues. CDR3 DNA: TGCAGTGCTAGACCCCCGGGACAGTCTTACGAGCAGTACGTC. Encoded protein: CSARPPGQSYEQYV.

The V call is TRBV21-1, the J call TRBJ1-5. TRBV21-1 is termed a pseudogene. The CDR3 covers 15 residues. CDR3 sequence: CASSNCYEERQPQHF. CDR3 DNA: TGTGCCAGCAGCAATTGTTATGAAGAACGTCAGCCCCAGCATTTT.

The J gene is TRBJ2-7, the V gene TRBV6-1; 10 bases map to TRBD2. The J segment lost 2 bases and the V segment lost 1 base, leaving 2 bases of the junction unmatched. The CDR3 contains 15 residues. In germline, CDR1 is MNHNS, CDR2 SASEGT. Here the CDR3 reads CASSEGTSGPYEQYF. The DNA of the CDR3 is TGTGCCAGCAGTGAAGGGACTAGCGGACCCTACGAGCAGTACTTC.

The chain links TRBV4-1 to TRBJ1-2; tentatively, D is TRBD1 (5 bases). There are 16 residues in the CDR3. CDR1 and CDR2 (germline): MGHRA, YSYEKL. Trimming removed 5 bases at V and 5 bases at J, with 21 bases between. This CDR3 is CASSAPGTAAGYGYTF. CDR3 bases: TGCGCCAGCAGCGCTCCCGGGACGGCCGCGGGGTATGGCTACACCTTC.

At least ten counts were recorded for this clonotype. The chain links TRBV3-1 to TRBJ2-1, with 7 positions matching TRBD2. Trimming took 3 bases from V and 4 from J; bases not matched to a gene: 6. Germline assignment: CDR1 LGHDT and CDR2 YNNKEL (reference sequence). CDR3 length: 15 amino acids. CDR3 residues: CASSHGLEGYNEQFF. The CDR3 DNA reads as TGTGCCAGCAGCCATGGACTAGAGGGATACAATGAGCAGTTCTTC.

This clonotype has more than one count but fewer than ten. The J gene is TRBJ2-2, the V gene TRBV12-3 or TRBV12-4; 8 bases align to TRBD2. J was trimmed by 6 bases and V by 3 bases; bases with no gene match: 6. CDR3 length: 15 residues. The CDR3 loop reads CASSFGTSRPGELFF. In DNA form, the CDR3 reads TGTGCCAGCAGTTTCGGGACTAGTCGGCCCGGGGAGCTGTTTTTT.

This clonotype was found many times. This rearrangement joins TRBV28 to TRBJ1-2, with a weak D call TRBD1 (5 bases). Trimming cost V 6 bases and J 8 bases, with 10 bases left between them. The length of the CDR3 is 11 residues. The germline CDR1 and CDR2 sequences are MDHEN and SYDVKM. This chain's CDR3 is CASSLWGGYTF. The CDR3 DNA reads TGTGCCAGCAGCTTGTGGGGGGGCTACACCTTC.

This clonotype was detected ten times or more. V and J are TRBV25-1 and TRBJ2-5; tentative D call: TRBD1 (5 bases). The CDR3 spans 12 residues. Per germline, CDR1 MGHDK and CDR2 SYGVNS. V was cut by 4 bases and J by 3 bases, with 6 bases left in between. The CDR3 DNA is TGTGCCAGCAGTGGCAGGGAAGAGACCCAGTACTTC. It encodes CASSGREETQYF.

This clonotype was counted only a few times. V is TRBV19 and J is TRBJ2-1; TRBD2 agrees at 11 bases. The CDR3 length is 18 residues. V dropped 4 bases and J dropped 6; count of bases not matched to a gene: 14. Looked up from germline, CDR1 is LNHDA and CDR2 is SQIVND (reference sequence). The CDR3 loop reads CASSKGLLAGASGNEQFF. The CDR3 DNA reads TGTGCCAGTAGTAAGGGACTACTAGCGGGAGCTTCGGGCAATGAGCAGTTCTTC.

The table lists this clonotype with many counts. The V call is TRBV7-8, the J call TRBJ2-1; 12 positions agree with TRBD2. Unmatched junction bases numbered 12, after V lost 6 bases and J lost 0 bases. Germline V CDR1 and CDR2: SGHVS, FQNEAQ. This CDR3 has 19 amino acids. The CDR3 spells CASSSPGTSGLSSYNEQFF. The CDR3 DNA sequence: TGTGCCAGCAGTTCTCCTGGGACTAGCGGGCTCAGCTCCTACAATGAGCAGTTCTTC.

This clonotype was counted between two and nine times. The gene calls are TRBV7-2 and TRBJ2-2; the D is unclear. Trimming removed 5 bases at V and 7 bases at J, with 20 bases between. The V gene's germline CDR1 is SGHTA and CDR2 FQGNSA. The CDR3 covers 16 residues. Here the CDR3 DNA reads TGTGCCAGCAGCCCCAGCGTGGGCGCGATGGGCGGGGAGCTGTTTTTT. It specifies CASSPSVGAMGGELFF. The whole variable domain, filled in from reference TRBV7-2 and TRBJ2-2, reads GAGVSQSPSNKVTEKGKDVELRCDPISGHTALYWYRQSLGQGLEFLIYFQGNSAPDKSGLPSDRFSAERTGGSVSTLTIQRTQQEDSAVYLCASSPSVGAMGGELFFGEGSRLTVL.

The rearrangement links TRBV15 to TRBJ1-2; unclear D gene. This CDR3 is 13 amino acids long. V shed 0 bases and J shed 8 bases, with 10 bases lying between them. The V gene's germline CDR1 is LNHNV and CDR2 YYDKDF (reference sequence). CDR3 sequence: CATSRDRENGYTF. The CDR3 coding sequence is TGTGCCACCAGCAGAGATCGGGAGAACGGCTACACCTTC.